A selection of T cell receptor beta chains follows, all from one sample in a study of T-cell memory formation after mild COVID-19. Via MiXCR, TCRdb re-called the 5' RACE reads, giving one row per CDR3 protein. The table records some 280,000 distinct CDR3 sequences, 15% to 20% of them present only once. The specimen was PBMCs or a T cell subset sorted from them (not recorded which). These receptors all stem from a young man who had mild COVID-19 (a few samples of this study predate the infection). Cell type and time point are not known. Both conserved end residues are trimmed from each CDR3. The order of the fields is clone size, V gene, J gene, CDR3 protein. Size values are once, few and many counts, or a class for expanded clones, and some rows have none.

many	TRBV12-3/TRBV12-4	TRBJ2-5	ASSSQALQETQY
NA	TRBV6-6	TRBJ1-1	ASRIRPNTEAF
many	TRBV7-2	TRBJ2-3	ASSLAGRGRTDTQY
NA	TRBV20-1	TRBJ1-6	SATLGTAYNSPLH
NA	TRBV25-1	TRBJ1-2	ASSEQGGNYGYT
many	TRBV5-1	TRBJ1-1	ASSFRGGNFEASEAF
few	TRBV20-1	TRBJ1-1	SASPGTEAF
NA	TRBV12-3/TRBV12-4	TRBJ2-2	ASSTRDRGGGELF
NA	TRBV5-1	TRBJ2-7	ASSLYQGTYEQY
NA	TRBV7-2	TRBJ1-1	AKVPQQGTNTEAF
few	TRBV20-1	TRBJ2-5	SARAGAWQETQY
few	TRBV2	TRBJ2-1	ASSGGRSPQF
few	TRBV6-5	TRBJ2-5	ARPTDREHEETQY
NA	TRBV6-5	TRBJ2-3	ASSYFSGGGTDTQY
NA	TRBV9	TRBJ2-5	ASSAGTSQTTQY
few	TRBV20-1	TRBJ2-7	SATVSYEQY
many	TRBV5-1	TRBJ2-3	ASSLSQQADTQY
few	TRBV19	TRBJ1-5	ASAQVVDQPQH
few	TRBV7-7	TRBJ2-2	ASSLEGGGATGELF
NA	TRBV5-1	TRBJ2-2	ASSLRSDGELF
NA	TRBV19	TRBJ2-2	ASSIGQGTGELF
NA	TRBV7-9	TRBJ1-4	ASTADRRGGKLF
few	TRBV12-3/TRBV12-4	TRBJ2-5	ASSNNGETQY
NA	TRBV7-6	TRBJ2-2	ASSLTGWGELF
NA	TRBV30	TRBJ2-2	AWISGPNTGELF
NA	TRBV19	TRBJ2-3	ASSIADSTDTQY
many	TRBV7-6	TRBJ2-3	ASRSQGAQGTDTQY
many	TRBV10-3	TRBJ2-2	AIRTQGEDGELF
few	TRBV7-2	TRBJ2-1	ASSSERGRSVDNEQF
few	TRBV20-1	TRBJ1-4	SASIQDHGEKLF
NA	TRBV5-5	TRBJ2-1	ASSSMASNEQF
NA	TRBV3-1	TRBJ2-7	ASSQESGSFYEQY
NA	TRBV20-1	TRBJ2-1	SGATGSRGGEQF
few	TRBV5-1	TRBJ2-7	ASSPGQGGYEQY
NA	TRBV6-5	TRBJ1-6	ASSGVVAASPLH
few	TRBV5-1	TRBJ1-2	ASSSAPNYGYT
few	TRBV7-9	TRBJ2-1	ASNSLAGSNEQF
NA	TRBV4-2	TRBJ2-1	ASSSTTNAYNEQF
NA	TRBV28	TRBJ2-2	ASSSMTVTLVPRELF
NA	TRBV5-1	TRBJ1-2	ASTPDRITNYGYT